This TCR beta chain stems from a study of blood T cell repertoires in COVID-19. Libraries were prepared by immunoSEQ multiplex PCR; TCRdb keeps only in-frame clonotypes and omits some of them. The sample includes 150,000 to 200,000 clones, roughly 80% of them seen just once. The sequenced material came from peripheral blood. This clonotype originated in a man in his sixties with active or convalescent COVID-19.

CDR3 in DNA: TGTGCCAGCAGCTTATTTCTCCAGGATGAGCAGTTCTTC. It translates to CASSLFLQDEQFF. The chain is built from TRBV7-2 and TRBJ2-1; D not resolved. Trimming left V 2 bases short and J 8 bases short, with 10 bases between. The CDR3 is made up of 13 amino acids. Germline V gene lookup returns CDR1 SGHTA and CDR2 FQGNSA.